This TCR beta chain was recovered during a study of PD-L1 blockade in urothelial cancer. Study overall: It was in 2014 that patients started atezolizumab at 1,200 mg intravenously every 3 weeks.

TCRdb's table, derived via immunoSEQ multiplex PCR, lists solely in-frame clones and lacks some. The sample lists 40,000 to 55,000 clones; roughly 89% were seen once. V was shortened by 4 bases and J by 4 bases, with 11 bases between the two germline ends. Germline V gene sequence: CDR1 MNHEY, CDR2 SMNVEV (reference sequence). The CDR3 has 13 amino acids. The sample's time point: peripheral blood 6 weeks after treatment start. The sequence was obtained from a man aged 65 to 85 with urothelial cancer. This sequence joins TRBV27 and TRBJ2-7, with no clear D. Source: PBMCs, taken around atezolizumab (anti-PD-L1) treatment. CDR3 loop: CASSWAVEYEQYF. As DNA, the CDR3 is TGTGCCAGCAGTTGGGCAGTCGAATACGAGCAGTACTTC.